The rows below give T cell receptor beta chains drawn from one sample of a study of T cell clonotyping in hematopoietic cell transplantation. Repertoires were generated with immunoSEQ multiplex PCR, while TCRdb's copy carries only in-frame clones and drops some. Of roughly 38,000 clones listed, over 80% were seen once; the top ten hold roughly 2%. Sequenced: peripheral blood mononuclear cells. These receptors all stem from a woman aged 40 to 50 in good health. Some clones in this sample may be carry-over from other donors' samples. The CDR3 runs from the conserved cysteine through the conserved F or W. The D gene is left open where the match is weak. Expanded clones get a size class; other rows say once, few or many, or leave the size out.

J: TRBJ1-4; V: TRBV7-9; size: -; D: -; DNA: TGTGCCAGCAGCCCCCGGGGTTCGAATGAAAAACTGTTTTTT; CDR3: CASSPRGSNEKLFF
J: TRBJ2-7; V: TRBV29-1; size: few; D: -; DNA: TGCAGCGTTGAAACAGTTACCTACGAGCAGTACTTC; CDR3: CSVETVTYEQYF
J: TRBJ1-1; V: TRBV9; size: -; D: TRBD1; DNA: TGTGCCAGCAGCCATTCAGGGGGAGGCACTGAAGCTTTCTTT; CDR3: CASSHSGGGTEAFF
J: TRBJ1-1; V: TRBV29-1; size: -; D: -; DNA: TGCAGCGTTGAGCCATCAGTTACTGAAGCTTTCTTT; CDR3: CSVEPSVTEAFF
J: TRBJ2-7; V: TRBV5-1; size: -; D: TRBD2; DNA: TGCGCCAGCAGCTTAGGCCTAGCGGATTACGAGCAGTACTTC; CDR3: CASSLGLADYEQYF
J: TRBJ2-3; V: TRBV5-4; size: once; D: -; DNA: TGTGCCAGCAGCCCCCCCGGGGAGACAGATACGCAGTATTTT; CDR3: CASSPPGETDTQYF
J: TRBJ2-1; V: TRBV5-6; size: -; D: TRBD2; DNA: TGTGCCAGCAGCCCGGGACTAGATCGCAATGAGCAGTTCTTC; CDR3: CASSPGLDRNEQFF
J: TRBJ1-1; V: TRBV11-2; size: -; D: -; DNA: TGTGCCAGCAGCTTAGTCGGGGGCGGGTGGAACACTGAAGCTTTCTTT; CDR3: CASSLVGGGWNTEAFF
J: TRBJ1-5; V: TRBV4-3; size: -; D: -; DNA: TGCGCCAGCAGCCAGGGGATAGGGGGGTCTCAGCCCCAGCATTTT; CDR3: CASSQGIGGSQPQHF
J: TRBJ2-7; V: TRBV5-1; size: -; D: -; DNA: TGCGCCAGCAGCGCGGCGCAGGGAAGCTCCTACGAGCAGTACTTC; CDR3: CASSAAQGSSYEQYF
J: TRBJ2-7; V: TRBV7-2; size: -; D: -; DNA: TGTGCCAGCAGCTTAGTTCTGCGCGAGCAGTACTTC; CDR3: CASSLVLREQYF
J: TRBJ2-1; V: TRBV7-2; size: -; D: -; DNA: TGTGCCAGCAGCATTAACTCGGGGGAGCAGTTCTTC; CDR3: CASSINSGEQFF
J: TRBJ2-7; V: TRBV5-4; size: -; D: TRBD2; DNA: TGTGCCAGCAGCTTGGGGGAGGGCCTGTCCTACGAGCAGTACTTC; CDR3: CASSLGEGLSYEQYF
J: TRBJ2-7; V: TRBV28; size: -; D: -; DNA: TGTGCCAGCAGGCAAGACTCATACTCCTACGAGCAGTACTTC; CDR3: CASRQDSYSYEQYF
J: TRBJ1-1; V: TRBV28; size: -; D: TRBD1; DNA: TGTGCCAGCACCGGGACAGGGAACACTGAAGCTTTCTTT; CDR3: CASTGTGNTEAFF
J: TRBJ2-5; V: TRBV30; size: once; D: TRBD1; DNA: TGTGCCTGGAGCAACGGGGACAGGGTGATCCAAGAGACCCAGTACTTC; CDR3: CAWSNGDRVIQETQYF
J: TRBJ1-2; V: TRBV5-1; size: -; D: -; DNA: TGCGCCAGCAGCTCGGCAGGAGCTAACTATGGCTACACCTTC; CDR3: CASSSAGANYGYTF
J: TRBJ2-7; V: TRBV5-6; size: -; D: TRBD2; DNA: TGTGCCAGCAGTCGGACTAGCGGATCCTACGAGCAGTACTTC; CDR3: CASSRTSGSYEQYF
J: TRBJ2-3; V: TRBV28; size: -; D: -; DNA: TGTGCCAGCAGTCGGGGCCTCTTGGTAGATACGCAGTATTTT; CDR3: CASSRGLLVDTQYF
J: TRBJ2-2; V: TRBV7-2; size: -; D: TRBD2; DNA: TGTGCCAGCAGCTCCCCCAGGCGGGAGGGGAGTTACACCGGGGAGCTGTTTTTT; CDR3: CASSSPRREGSYTGELFF
J: TRBJ1-2; V: TRBV9; size: -; D: -; DNA: TGTGCCAGCAGCGTAGAAGGTAACTATGGCTACACCTTC; CDR3: CASSVEGNYGYTF
J: TRBJ2-1; V: TRBV15; size: -; D: TRBD2; DNA: TGTGCCACCAGCAGAGAAATCCCCTCCTTAGCGGGAGAAGGCAATGAGCAGTTCTTC; CDR3: CATSREIPSLAGEGNEQFF
J: TRBJ2-5; V: TRBV11-1; size: -; D: -; DNA: TGTGCCAGCAGCCTCGATGGGGGGGAGACCCAGTACTTC; CDR3: CASSLDGGETQYF
J: TRBJ2-7; V: TRBV5-6; size: -; D: -; DNA: TGTGCCAGCAGCCGCCCCCAGGGCAGGGGTCGCGACGAGCAGTACTTC; CDR3: CASSRPQGRGRDEQYF
J: TRBJ2-1; V: TRBV7-9; size: -; D: -; DNA: TGTGCCAGCAGCTTTAGCGGATCCAATGAGCAGTTCTTC; CDR3: CASSFSGSNEQFF
J: TRBJ1-4; V: TRBV9; size: -; D: -; DNA: TGTGCCAGCAGCGGACAGGCAACTAATGAAAAACTGTTTTTT; CDR3: CASSGQATNEKLFF
J: TRBJ2-7; V: TRBV30; size: -; D: -; DNA: TGTGCCTGGAGTTGGGAAGGGGAAGGCCTCCCCTACGAGCAGTACTTC; CDR3: CAWSWEGEGLPYEQYF
J: TRBJ1-2; V: TRBV15; size: few; D: -; DNA: TGTGCCACCAGCAGATCCCTCCTGGATGGCTACACCTTC; CDR3: CATSRSLLDGYTF
J: TRBJ2-1; V: TRBV7-2; size: once; D: -; DNA: TGTGCCAGCAGCTCCGACGTCGCCTACAATGAGCAGTTCTTC; CDR3: CASSSDVAYNEQFF
J: TRBJ1-2; V: TRBV28; size: -; D: TRBD1; DNA: TGTGCCAGCAGCGGACAGGGCGATAACTATGGCTACACCTTC; CDR3: CASSGQGDNYGYTF
J: TRBJ2-7; V: TRBV29-1; size: -; D: TRBD1; DNA: TGCAGCGCCACGGACAGGGCAGGGTTAGAGCAGTACTTC; CDR3: CSATDRAGLEQYF
J: TRBJ2-7; V: TRBV7-6; size: -; D: -; DNA: TGTGCCAGCAGCTTAAGACTAGGATGGGAGCAGTACTTC; CDR3: CASSLRLGWEQYF
J: TRBJ1-4; V: TRBV4-3; size: -; D: -; DNA: TGCGCCAGCAGCCAAAACAGCTTGGGTGAAAAACTGTTTTTT; CDR3: CASSQNSLGEKLFF